Sequencing of this T cell receptor beta chain was carried out in a study of metastatic and nonmetastatic thyroid tumors (dated by TCRdb to the early 2020s). In terms of the full investigation: The researchers compared repertoires between peripheral blood samples and tumor or nodule tissue samples from patients with malignant or benign thyroid disease. General findings and caveats noted by the study authors: In both blood and tumor samples, TCR beta diversity was reported to be significantly higher in malignant tumors than in benign nodules.

None of the patients had been given any treatment before thyroid surgery. The study retrospectively analysed patient clinical samples collected from about 2012 to 2019 using T-cell receptor beta sequencing. Receptors were amplified or captured by PCR. Reads for this sample came from an Illumina HiSeq 4000. High-throughput sequencing was used to profile the TCR beta-chain CDR3 region of every patient. As for the authors' bioinformatics: A classifier to discriminate distant-metastatic papillary thyroid cancer patients was built from CDR3 differences across clinicopathological groups. The Shannon index was used to assess repertoire diversity, and the Morisita-Horn index was used to assess tumor-blood repertoire similarity. The raw public reads went through TCRdb reprocessing: fastp at Q25, MiXCR clone calling, in-frame beta chains kept. TCRdb, not the authors, supplied the V and J calls. This sample is represented by just over 15,000 clones; around 3.8% of them were singletons. The ten biggest clones cover less than 25% of the sample.

The CDR3 holds 15 amino acids from the cysteine to the phenylalanine. Only CDR3 DNA remains: 45 bases, in frame from the first base. CDR1 and CDR2 are read off the germline V gene as MNHNS and SASEGT. Trimming removed 2 bases from V and 3 bases from J; the gene matches leave 1 base unexplained. This clone was seen a handful of times. Its antigen target is currently unknown. Base qualities are missing; no much larger clone stands one base away. The chain couples TRBV6-1 to TRBJ2-7, with 13 junctional bases fitting TRBD2. Sequencing was done on a sample of tumor tissue. This clonotype was obtained from a female donor with papillary thyroid cancer or a benign thyroid nodule (not recorded which). Some clones in this sample may be carry-over from other donors' samples. The DNA sequence follows: TGTGCCAGCAGTGAAAGGACTAGCGGGAGCTACGAGCAGTACTTC. It specifies CASSERTSGSYEQYF.